This entry lists 24 T cell receptor beta chains sequenced from one sample in a study of blood T cell repertoires in COVID-19. The table came from immunoSEQ multiplex PCR; TCRdb's copy has only in-frame clones and leaves some out. The sample includes 270,000 or so clones, 75% to 90% seen only once; the top ten take 0.94%. Input material: peripheral blood. The receptors here all came from a woman aged 40 to 50 who had recovered from COVID-19.

The rearrangement joins TRBV7-8 to TRBJ2-5; 7 bases agree with TRBD2. CDR1 is SGHVS and CDR2 is FQNEAQ in the germline V gene. V lost 5 bases to trimming and J lost 4 bases; unmatched junction nucleotides: 13. CDR3 length: 16 residues. CDR3 nucleotide sequence: TGTGCCAGCAGCGACCCCTGGGCGGGAGAAGGAGAGACCCAGTACTTC. This translates into CASSDPWAGEGETQYF.

In DNA form, the CDR3 reads TGTGCCAGCTCACCACCCGCCGGGTCTGGGGCCAACGTCCTGACTTTC. As protein: CASSPPAGSGANVLTF. The chain employs TRBV18 and TRBJ2-6, with D unresolved. The CDR3 covers 16 residues. Trimming took 0 bases from V and 1 from J, leaving 7 bases between them. Germline assignment: CDR1 KGHSH and CDR2 LQKENI. The variable domain in full, completed from reference TRBV18 and TRBJ2-6, reads NAGVMQNPRHLVRRRGQEARLRCSPMKGHSHVYWYRQLPEEGLKFMVYLQKENIIDESGMPKERFSAEFPKEGPSILRIQQVVRGDSAAYFCASSPPAGSGANVLTFGAGSRLTVL.

The chain has TRBV9 and TRBJ2-1; the match to TRBD2 covers 8 bases. The length of the CDR3 is 16 residues. V lost 0 bases, J lost 0 bases, and 2 bases stayed unmatched. The germline V gene encodes CDR1 SGDLS and CDR2 YYNGEE. The CDR3 DNA reads TGTGCCAGCAGCGTAGGGAGCGGGAGCTCCTACAATGAGCAGTTCTTC. This translates into CASSVGSGSSYNEQFF.

This clone was seen only once. The chain employs TRBV30 and TRBJ2-7; 11 nucleotides line up with TRBD2. V lost 3 bases and J lost 1; bases outside the gene matches: 8. This CDR3 region has 16 residues. The V gene's germline CDR1 is GTSNPN and CDR2 SVGIG (reference sequence). CDR3 DNA: TGTGCCTGGAGGGAGAGACGACTAGCGGGATCCTACGAGCAGTACTTC. Protein product: CAWRERRLAGSYEQYF. The full variable domain, with the rest looked up from reference TRBV30 and TRBJ2-7, is SQTIHQWPATLVQPVGSPLSLECTVEGTSNPNLYWYRQAAGRGLQLLFYSVGIGQISSEVPQNLSASRPQDRQFILSSKKLLLSDSGFYLCAWRERRLAGSYEQYFGPGTRLTVT.

The gene calls are TRBV9 and TRBJ2-7; 11 bases are a match to TRBD2. V was pared by 0 bases and J by 4 bases, with 3 bases of the junction left unmatched. The CDR3 consists of 15 residues. Germline values: CDR1 SGDLS, CDR2 YYNGEE. The CDR3 region has the DNA TGTGCCAGCAGCGTAGAGGCTAGCGGGAGGTACGAGCAGTACTTC. This encodes CASSVEASGRYEQYF.

The chain employs TRBV21-1 and TRBJ2-1; TRBD2 is taken as the D call from the table, unchecked against the DNA. TRBV21-1 is tagged as a pseudogene. This CDR3 is 21 amino acids long. CDR3 sequence reads: CASSKLPRGTSGSTPQNEQFF. DNA of the CDR3: TGTGCCAGCAGCAAACTCCCACGCGGGACTAGCGGGAGTACACCTCAAAATGAGCAGTTCTTC.

The gene calls are TRBV11-2 and TRBJ2-1, with 7 nucleotides matching TRBD2. The CDR3 consists of 15 residues. Germline CDR1 is SGHAT and CDR2 is FQNNGV. Trimming took 5 bases from V and 5 from J; bases not matched to a gene: 9. The DNA for the CDR3 is TGTGCCAGCAGCACGCGGGGGACCGAACACAATGAGCAGTTCTTC. Translation: CASSTRGTEHNEQFF.

This chain connects TRBV4-1 to TRBJ2-3, with D possibly being TRBD1 (6 bases). CDR1 is MGHRA and CDR2 is YSYEKL in the germline V gene. The CDR3 sequence is 16 residues long. V dropped 1 base and J dropped 2 bases, with 13 bases sitting between them. Here the CDR3 DNA reads TGCGCCAGCAGCCAAGTAAACAGGGACAACACAGATACGCAGTATTTT. Encoded protein: CASSQVNRDNTDTQYF.

The rearrangement uses TRBV6-2 or TRBV6-3 and TRBJ2-5, with D possibly being TRBD2 (6 bases). From germline, CDR1 is MNHEY and CDR2 SVGEGT. The CDR3 runs 19 residues. V was cut by 4 bases and J by 5 bases, with 29 bases left in between. In DNA form, the CDR3 reads TGTGCCAGCAGTTCCCTGAGAACTGGAGGGCTTGTTATTGCGGAGACCCAGTACTTC. It translates to CASSSLRTGGLVIAETQYF.

The chain employs TRBV7-9 and TRBJ2-2; 7 nucleotides match TRBD1. Germline V gene data show CDR1 as SEHNR and CDR2 as FQNEAQ (reference sequence). The ends lost 6 bases at V and 5 bases at J; junction bases unmatched: 6. The length of the CDR3 is 14 residues. The CDR3, as DNA: TGTGCCAGCAGGCACGGACAGGCGACCGGGGAGCTGTTTTTT. Protein sequence: CASRHGQATGELFF.

V is TRBV28 and J is TRBJ1-3; D is possibly TRBD1 (6 bases). The germline V gene encodes CDR1 MDHEN and CDR2 SYDVKM. The CDR3 runs to 14 residues. The V gene lost 5 bases and the J gene lost 0 bases, with 8 bases spanning the gap. The CDR3 DNA is TGTGCCAGCAGTCAGGGGTTCTCTGGAAACACCATATATTTT. Translated: CASSQGFSGNTIYF.

V and J are TRBV10-3 and TRBJ1-6, with 12 bases that match TRBD1. The CDR3 runs to 13 residues. Looked up from germline, CDR1 is ENHRY and CDR2 is SYGVKD. The J segment lost 13 bases and the V segment lost 3 bases, leaving 1 base of the junction unmatched. The CDR3 sequence is CAISDGTGGPLHF. The CDR3 DNA reads as TGTGCCATCAGTGACGGGACAGGGGGCCCCCTCCACTTT.

The chain links TRBV19 to TRBJ2-1; TRBD2 matches at 8 bases. The CDR3 is 14 residues long. Germline CDR1 reads LNHDA; CDR2 reads SQIVND (reference sequence). The J segment lost 0 bases and the V segment lost 5 bases, leaving 0 bases of the junction unmatched. CDR3 sequence reads: CASSAGGSYNEQFF. The CDR3 DNA sequence: TGTGCCAGTAGTGCGGGGGGCTCCTACAATGAGCAGTTCTTC.

The V call is TRBV5-1, the J call TRBJ2-3; 7 nucleotides align to TRBD2. V shed 0 bases and J 6 bases; nucleotides not matched to a gene: 10. Germline CDR1 and CDR2: SGHRS and YFSETQ. The CDR3 extends over 16 amino acids. CDR3 nucleotide sequence: TGCGCCAGCAGCTTGGGTACTCAGTGGCGGGAGGATACGCAGTATTTT. As protein: CASSLGTQWREDTQYF. The full variable domain, completed using reference TRBV5-1 and TRBJ2-3, is KAGVTQTPRYLIKTRGQQVTLSCSPISGHRSVSWYQQTPGQGLQFLFEYFSETQRNKGNFPGRFSGRQFSNSRSEMNVSTLELGDSALYLCASSLGTQWREDTQYFGPGTRLTVL.

The CDR3 loop reads CASSGISGGWETQYF. DNA for the CDR3: TGTGCCAGCAGCGGGATTAGCGGAGGTTGGGAGACCCAGTACTTC. The chain recombines TRBV21-1 with TRBJ2-5; the DNA was not compared with TRBD2, the D call given in the table. TRBV21-1 is listed as a pseudogene. The CDR3 has 15 residues.

This clone was observed a handful of times. The chain couples TRBV7-7 to TRBJ2-2, with D possibly being TRBD2 (5 bases). The length of the CDR3 is 14 residues. CDR1 and CDR2 from the germline V gene are SSHAT and FNYEAQ (reference sequence). Trimming stripped 5 bases from V and 7 bases from J, with 14 bases between. CDR3 region: CASSPVNEGGELFF. The DNA of the CDR3 is TGTGCCAGCAGCCCGGTCAATGAGGGCGGGGAGCTGTTTTTT.

V usage is TRBV11-2 and J usage is TRBJ2-7; the D is unclear. Between the trimmed V and J ends, which lost 0 bases and 5 bases, there was a span of 14 bases. Germline lookup yields CDR1 SGHAT and CDR2 FQNNGV. The CDR3 has 15 residues. As DNA, the CDR3 is TGTGCCAGCAGCTTAGACCCGTCGGGTTCCAACGAGCAGTACTTC. It yields the protein CASSLDPSGSNEQYF.

The chain links TRBV6-2 or TRBV6-3 to TRBJ2-5; 9 nucleotides match TRBD2. Trimming at V came to 5 bases and at J to 5 bases, leaving 9 bases not matched to a gene. The CDR3 spans 15 residues. Germline values: CDR1 MNHEY, CDR2 SVGEGT. CDR3 coding DNA: TGTGCCAGCAGTCGTAGCGGGAGCCCCCAGGAGACCCAGTACTTC. It encodes CASSRSGSPQETQYF.

The J gene is TRBJ2-1, the V gene TRBV29-1; 11 bases fit TRBD2. The CDR3 is 16 amino acids. V was clipped by 2 bases and J by 0 bases; unmatched bases: 3. Germline CDR1 reads SQVTM; CDR2 reads ANQGSEA. CDR3 DNA: TGCAGCGTTGAAACGACTAGCGGGGTCTCCTACAATGAGCAGTTCTTC. Amino acid sequence: CSVETTSGVSYNEQFF.

The V gene is TRBV25-1, the J gene TRBJ2-5, with D maybe TRBD2 (6 bases). The germline gives CDR1 MGHDK, CDR2 SYGVNS. This CDR3 has 14 residues. Trimming removed 2 bases at V and 1 base at J, with 8 bases between. The DNA for the CDR3 is TGTGCCAGCAGTGAACTAGCGATCCAAGAGACCCAGTACTTC. This gives the protein CASSELAIQETQYF.

The V and J genes are TRBV9 and TRBJ2-1; 14 positions match TRBD2. The germline gives CDR1 SGDLS, CDR2 YYNGEE. The V gene end was trimmed by 0 bases and the J gene end by 1 base; junction bases not matched to a gene: 6. The length of the CDR3 is 19 residues. CDR3 residues: CASSVVPGTSGSSYNEQFF. The CDR3, as DNA: TGTGCCAGCAGCGTAGTGCCGGGGACTAGCGGGAGTTCCTACAATGAGCAGTTCTTC.

The chain combines TRBV3-1 (or the pseudogene TRBV3-2) with TRBJ2-5; D may be TRBD1 (5 bases). Germline loops: CDR1 LGHDT, CDR2 YNNKEL (reference sequence). V lost 3 bases and J 0 bases, leaving 8 bases between the germline ends. The CDR3 totals 14 residues. The CDR3 loop is CASSHLGDQETQYF. The CDR3 DNA follows: TGTGCCAGCAGCCACTTAGGGGACCAAGAGACCCAGTACTTC.

This clone was observed a single time. The V gene is TRBV12-3 or TRBV12-4, the J gene TRBJ1-5; D is uncertain. Trimming cost V 3 bases and J 4 bases, with 7 bases left between them. The CDR3 sequence is 13 residues long. CDR3 sequence (DNA): TGTGCCAGCAGTTTGTCAGATAATCAGCCCCAGCATTTT. Its protein is CASSLSDNQPQHF.

For this clone: At the DNA level, this CDR3 is encoded by other sequences in the same sample as well. The rearrangement joins TRBV24-1 to TRBJ2-7; 8 bases align to TRBD1. The germline V gene has CDR1 KGHDR and CDR2 SFDVKD. Germline trimming cut 7 bases from V and 1 base from J; bases unmatched to any gene: 8. The CDR3 sequence is 15 residues long. The chain's CDR3 is CATSGGQGGSYEQYF. The CDR3 DNA is TGTGCCACCAGCGGTGGACAGGGAGGATCCTACGAGCAGTACTTC.